These 20 T cell receptor beta chains originate from one sample sequenced in a study of T cells in Graves' hyperthyroidism and ophthalmopathy. Authors of the study amplified TCR beta CDR3 regions from RNA transcripts. A set of HTBI primers served as the primers for a first-round RT-PCR of the TCR CDR3. Each CDR3 protein gets one entry after TCRdb re-called the multiplex PCR reads with MiXCR. The sample has around 580,000 distinct CDR3 sequences, around 17% seen once. The source material was blood. Source of these receptors: a woman under 30 with Graves' hyperthyroidism.

This clonotype was recorded at least ten times. V is TRBV20-1 and J is TRBJ2-3; 10 bases agree with TRBD1. The V and J ends lost 3 bases and 2 bases, in that order; junction bases with no gene match: 5. Germline CDR1 and CDR2: DFQATT and SNEGSKA (reference sequence). The CDR3 loop spans 15 amino acids. The CDR3 here is CSARPGQGNTDTQYF. The CDR3, as DNA: TGCAGTGCTAGGCCGGGACAGGGGAACACAGATACGCAGTATTTT.

V is TRBV3-1 and J is TRBJ2-7; TRBD2 matches 14 bases. From germline, CDR1 is LGHDT and CDR2 YNNKEL (reference sequence). The J segment lost 3 bases and the V segment lost 1 base, leaving 8 bases of the junction unmatched. The CDR3 spans 18 residues. The CDR3 region is CASSQGGAGTSGSYEQYF. In DNA form, the CDR3 reads TGTGCCAGCAGCCAAGGCGGGGCCGGGACTAGCGGGAGCTACGAGCAGTACTTC.

This clonotype appeared a few times. This may be a read error: a much more frequent sequence differs by one nucleotide. The chain uses TRBV20-1 and TRBJ2-7, with 7 nucleotides matching TRBD1. The germline V gene has CDR1 DFQATT and CDR2 SNEGSKA (reference sequence). CDR3 size: 13 residues. Here the CDR3 DNA reads TGCAGTGCTAGACGGGACAGCTCCTACGAGCAGTGCTTC. It encodes CSARRDSSYEQCF.

This clonotype was seen at least ten times. This rearrangement joins TRBV28 to TRBJ2-3, with a tentative D call TRBD2 (5 bases). The CDR3 totals 14 residues. Trimming shortened V by 6 bases and J by 4 bases, and 14 bases separated the two germline ends. Germline CDR1 reads MDHEN; CDR2 reads SYDVKM. Here the CDR3 reads CASRRGSVPDTQYF. The CDR3 DNA follows: TGTGCCAGCAGGCGAGGGTCAGTGCCAGATACGCAGTATTTT.

This chain connects TRBV5-1 to TRBJ1-1; possibly TRBD1 for D (6 bases). Trimming removed 2 bases at V and 5 bases at J, with 19 bases between. The V gene's germline CDR1 is SGHRS and CDR2 YFSETQ. CDR3 length equals 16 residues. CDR3 sequence reads: CASSFKTRGGRTEAFF. For the CDR3, the DNA is TGCGCCAGCAGCTTCAAGACCAGGGGCGGGAGGACTGAAGCTTTCTTT. The whole variable domain, remainder taken from reference TRBV5-1 and TRBJ1-1, is KAGVTQTPRYLIKTRGQQVTLSCSPISGHRSVSWYQQTPGQGLQFLFEYFSETQRNKGNFPGRFSGRQFSNSRSEMNVSTLELGDSALYLCASSFKTRGGRTEAFFGQGTRLTVV.

V gene TRBV7-2 combines with J gene TRBJ2-2, with unresolved D. CDR1 and CDR2 from the germline V gene are SGHTA and FQGNSA. The CDR3 contains 13 residues. V lost 5 bases and J 4 bases, leaving 8 bases between the germline ends. The CDR3 sequence: CASSRPTTGELFF. The DNA of the CDR3 is TGTGCCAGCAGCCGCCCGACCACCGGGGAGCTGTTTTTT.

This clonotype was counted between two and nine times. The chain joins TRBV10-3 to TRBJ2-6, with 9 bases that match TRBD1. V was clipped by 4 bases and J by 0 bases; unmatched bases: 4. This CDR3 region has 17 residues. Germline lookup yields CDR1 ENHRY and CDR2 SYGVKD. The CDR3 bases are TGTGCCATCAGTGGGGGACAGGGTTACTCTGGGGCCAACGTCCTGACTTTC. Amino acids: CAISGGQGYSGANVLTF.

This clonotype was detected once. The junction shows a germline mismatch at one end, possibly a read error. The J gene is TRBJ1-3, the V gene TRBV11-2, with 7 bases fitting TRBD1. Germline V CDR1 and CDR2: SGHAT, FQNNGV. CDR3 size: 15 residues. The CDR3 here is CASSPPGQDRNTRYF. The CDR3 nucleotides read TGTGCCAGCAGCCCCCCCGGACAGGATAGAAACACCAGATATTTT.

The rearrangement uses TRBV28 and TRBJ2-2; 8 positions agree with TRBD2. The trim removed 7 bases at V and 1 base at J, leaving 5 bases unmatched. This CDR3 spans 15 amino acids. Germline assignment: CDR1 MDHEN and CDR2 SYDVKM. This CDR3 reads CASTDSGKNTGELFF. The CDR3 DNA follows: TGTGCCAGCACCGATAGCGGGAAGAACACCGGGGAGCTGTTTTTT.

This clonotype came up a few times. The chain has TRBV27 and TRBJ1-4, with 10 bases that match TRBD1. V trimming: 5 bases; J trimming: 4 bases; junction bases outside the gene matches: 7. This CDR3 spans 16 amino acids. CDR1 and CDR2 (germline): MNHEY, SMNVEV (reference sequence). The CDR3 DNA follows: TGTGCCAGCAGTCCCGGACAGGGGGTTAATAATGAAAAACTGTTTTTT. It yields the protein CASSPGQGVNNEKLFF.

This clonotype was counted only a few times. V is TRBV7-9 and J is TRBJ2-5; TRBD2 matches at 14 bases. From germline, CDR1 is SEHNR and CDR2 FQNEAQ (reference sequence). The length of the CDR3 is 17 residues. V shed 3 bases and J 6 bases; nucleotides not matched to a gene: 9. This chain's CDR3 is CASSLTSGRAGVKTQYF. The CDR3 DNA reads TGTGCCAGCAGCTTGACTAGCGGGAGGGCCGGTGTGAAGACCCAGTACTTC. The full variable domain, rest sourced from reference TRBV7-9 and TRBJ2-5, is DTGVSQNPRHKITKRGQNVTFRCDPISEHNRLYWYRQTLGQGPEFLTYFQNEAQLEKSRLLSDRFSAERPKGSFSTLEIQRTEQGDSAMYLCASSLTSGRAGVKTQYFGPGTRLLVL.

V gene TRBV20-1 combines with J gene TRBJ2-5, with TRBD2 matching 9 bases. The germline V gene encodes CDR1 DFQATT and CDR2 SNEGSKA (reference sequence). This CDR3 comprises 16 residues. J was trimmed by 5 bases and V by 4 bases; bases with no gene match: 14. The CDR3 coding sequence is TGCAGTGCTAACCAAATAGCGGGAGAGGTCGGGGAGACCCAGTACTTC. It translates to CSANQIAGEVGETQYF.

About this clonotype itself: This could be a read error, since a much larger clone is one nucleotide away. The V call is TRBV24-1, the J call TRBJ2-1; TRBD1 or TRBD2 may be the D gene (6 bases each). The V and J ends lost 2 bases and 6 bases respectively, with 22 bases between them. Germline CDR1 reads KGHDR; CDR2 reads SFDVKD. The CDR3 is 18 residues long. The CDR3 protein is CATSDSGAGGGIRNEQFF. The CDR3 nucleotides read TGTGCCACCAGTGATTCGGGGGCAGGTGGGGGGATCCGCAATGAGCAGTTCTTC.

CDR3 nucleotide sequence: TGCAGTGCTAGAGATTTAAGGGCGGGTTATCCAGATACGCAGTATTTT. Its protein product is CSARDLRAGYPDTQYF. The chain recombines TRBV20-1 with TRBJ2-3, with D tentatively TRBD2 (5 bases). Germline lookup yields CDR1 DFQATT and CDR2 SNEGSKA (reference sequence). CDR3 length equals 16 residues. Trimming removed 0 bases at V and 4 bases at J, with 17 bases between.

This clonotype has a handful of counts. The chain links TRBV12-3 or TRBV12-4 to TRBJ2-1; D gene unclear. This CDR3 is built from 12 residues. Trimming stripped 6 bases from V and 4 bases from J, with 7 bases between. The CDR3 nucleotides are TGTGCCAGCAGCCACAGTTACAATGAGCAGTTCTTC. This gives the protein CASSHSYNEQFF.

V is TRBV11-2 and J is TRBJ1-1; 7 bases line up with TRBD1. Germline trimming cut 8 bases from V and 4 bases from J; bases unmatched to any gene: 10. CDR1 and CDR2 (germline): SGHAT, FQNNGV. This CDR3 is 14 amino acids long. The CDR3 nucleotides are TGTGCCAGCGCAACGACAGGGACGAGCACTGAAGCTTTCTTT. Amino acid sequence: CASATTGTSTEAFF.

This clonotype was seen only once. The V gene is TRBV20-1, the J gene TRBJ1-2; D is unclear. The germline CDR1 and CDR2 sequences are DFQATT and SNEGSKA (reference sequence). The CDR3 has 12 amino acids. V lost 0 bases and J 10 bases, leaving 12 bases between the germline ends. CDR3 DNA sequence: TGCAGTGCTAGAGATCCGGGAGTTATCTACACCTTC. This sequence encodes CSARDPGVIYTF.

In its sample, this clonotype was seen many times. The CDR3 spells CSASRDPYEQYF. CDR3 DNA sequence: TGCAGTGCTAGTCGGGACCCCTACGAGCAGTACTTC. This chain uses TRBV20-1 with TRBJ2-7; the D call may be TRBD1 or TRBD2 (5 bases each). Between the trimmed V and J ends, which lost 3 bases and 2 bases, there was a span of 8 bases. The CDR3 has 12 amino acids. Germline V gives CDR1 DFQATT, CDR2 SNEGSKA (reference sequence).

This clonotype was seen many times. The chain employs TRBV5-1 and TRBJ2-3, with TRBD1 identical over 7 bases. V gave up 0 bases and J gave up 1 base; unmatched junction bases: 2. Per the germline V gene, CDR1 is SGHRS and CDR2 is YFSETQ. The CDR3 is 15 residues long. The CDR3 loop is CASSLGDRRTDTQYF. The DNA of the CDR3 is TGCGCCAGCAGCTTGGGGGACAGACGCACAGATACGCAGTATTTT.

This clonotype was recorded a few times. The genes are TRBV5-6 and TRBJ2-3, with D uncertain. The CDR3 runs 12 residues. CDR1 is SGHDT and CDR2 is YYEEEE in the germline V gene. Deletions cut 2 bases from V and 4 bases from J, with 5 bases between. The CDR3 here is CASSFDADTQYF. CDR3 in DNA: TGTGCCAGCAGCTTTGATGCAGATACGCAGTATTTT.